A single sample gave rise to the 24 T cell receptor beta chains below, sequenced in a study of OX40 agonist ivuxolimab in advanced cancers. Sequenced by immunoSEQ multiplex PCR; TCRdb stores in-frame clones only, minus some. The sample has approximately 62,000 clones, nearly 95% seen once. The sample consisted of CD4+ or CD8+ T cells sorted from blood, taken in a trial of the OX40 agonist ivuxolimab. Receptors were obtained from an adult with an advanced solid tumor such as melanoma, head and neck, liver or kidney cancer.

This rearrangement joins TRBV4-1 to TRBJ1-5; no definite D call. Trimming pared 1 base from V and 5 bases from J, leaving 6 bases between. There are 13 residues in the CDR3. Germline V gene sequence: CDR1 MGHRA, CDR2 YSYEKL. This CDR3 reads CASSQVPDQPQHF. CDR3 sequence (DNA): TGCGCCAGCAGCCAAGTTCCGGATCAGCCCCAGCATTTT.

This clone was seen once. The V call is TRBV5-4, the J call TRBJ1-4, with D perhaps matching TRBD1 (6 bases). The V and J ends lost 4 bases and 6 bases respectively, with 13 bases between them. CDR1 SGHNT and CDR2 YYREEE come from the germline V gene (reference sequence). The length of the CDR3 is 14 residues. The CDR3 DNA sequence: TGTGCCAGCAGCGCAGGGGCGATTGATGAAAAACTGTTTTTT. As protein: CASSAGAIDEKLFF.

The chain carries TRBV6-1 and TRBJ2-1; D gene uncertain. Between the trimmed V and J ends, which lost 3 bases and 3 bases, there was a span of 6 bases. The CDR3 totals 13 residues. Germline V CDR1 and CDR2: MNHNS, SASEGT. The CDR3 DNA follows: TGTGCCAGCAGTGATAACATCTACAATGAGCAGTTCTTC. Translated, it gives CASSDNIYNEQFF.

The chain is built from TRBV7-3 and TRBJ2-3, with 11 bases that match TRBD2. The CDR3 is 19 amino acids. V shed 1 base and J 2 bases; nucleotides not matched to a gene: 11. From germline, CDR1 is SGHTA and CDR2 FQGTGA. In DNA form, the CDR3 reads TGTGCCAGCAGCTTAAGTGGTAGGACTAGCGGGCCACCCACAGATACGCAGTATTTT. It codes for CASSLSGRTSGPPTDTQYF.

The chain links TRBV27 to TRBJ1-2; D unresolved. CDR3 length equals 14 residues. V lost 2 bases and J lost 2, with 9 bases in between. Looked up from germline, CDR1 is MNHEY and CDR2 is SMNVEV (reference sequence). CDR3 DNA: TGTGCCAGCAGTTTAAGGCGGGAAAACTATGGCTACACCTTC. The encoded protein is CASSLRRENYGYTF.

This chain links TRBV5-1 with TRBJ2-7; 7 bases match TRBD1. Germline CDR1 and CDR2: SGHRS and YFSETQ. V lost 4 bases to trimming and J lost 2 bases; unmatched junction nucleotides: 9. The CDR3 consists of 15 residues. The CDR3, as DNA: TGCGCCAGCAGCCCATGGGACAGAAATACCTACGAGCAGTACTTC. This gives the protein CASSPWDRNTYEQYF. The full variable domain, completed using reference TRBV5-1 and TRBJ2-7, is KAGVTQTPRYLIKTRGQQVTLSCSPISGHRSVSWYQQTPGQGLQFLFEYFSETQRNKGNFPGRFSGRQFSNSRSEMNVSTLELGDSALYLCASSPWDRNTYEQYFGPGTRLTVT.

J is TRBJ2-7 and V is TRBV5-5; D is possibly TRBD1 or TRBD2 (5 bases each). There are 14 residues in the CDR3. Germline V lookup: CDR1 SGHKS, CDR2 YYEKEE (reference sequence). V lost 0 bases and J 2 bases, leaving 9 bases between the germline ends. The CDR3 loop is CASSLGDGAYEQYF. CDR3 DNA sequence: TGTGCCAGCAGCTTGGGGGACGGGGCCTACGAGCAGTACTTC.

In its sample, this clone was seen once. The V call is TRBV7-9, the J call TRBJ1-4, with D maybe TRBD1 (6 bases). Germline-derived CDR1 and CDR2 are SEHNR and FQNEAQ (reference sequence). The CDR3 is made up of 16 amino acids. V was cut by 4 bases and J by 2 bases, with 14 bases left in between. This CDR3 is CASSSTRDTTNEKLFF. CDR3 DNA: TGTGCCAGCAGCTCAACCCGGGACACTACTAATGAAAAACTGTTTTTT.

This chain joins TRBV4-1 and TRBJ1-6; 7 bases match TRBD1. There are 17 residues in the CDR3. J gave up 7 bases and V 3 bases, and 12 bases lay outside the gene matches. Germline V gene data show CDR1 as MGHRA and CDR2 as YSYEKL. In DNA form, the CDR3 reads TGCGCCAGCAGCCAGCGGGACCCGGGACAGATGAATTCACCCCTCCACTTT. Translated, it gives CASSQRDPGQMNSPLHF.

This sequence joins TRBV15 and TRBJ2-7; D uncertain. The CDR3 sequence is 11 residues long. The V gene lost 5 bases and the J gene lost 0 bases, with 2 bases spanning the gap. Germline V gives CDR1 LNHNV, CDR2 YYDKDF (reference sequence). The CDR3 reads CATSDSYEQYF. CDR3 nucleotide sequence: TGTGCCACCAGCGACTCCTACGAGCAGTACTTC.

The chain carries TRBV4-1 and TRBJ1-2, with 9 bases identical to TRBD1. The germline gives CDR1 MGHRA, CDR2 YSYEKL. This CDR3 contains 17 residues. With 5 bases clipped from V and 9 bases from J, the junction kept 19 bases outside the gene matches. This CDR3 is CASSEGTGNYEAMSYTF. Written as DNA, the CDR3 is TGCGCCAGCAGCGAAGGGACAGGGAATTACGAAGCTATGAGCTACACCTTC.

The rearrangement joins TRBV5-1 to TRBJ2-7, with D unresolved. CDR1 is SGHRS and CDR2 is YFSETQ in the germline V gene. The CDR3 length is 15 residues. Deletions cut 4 bases from V and 3 bases from J, with 17 bases between. Here the CDR3 DNA reads TGCGCCAGCAGCCCGCCCTACACGAACGACTACGAGCAGTACTTC. Translating it yields CASSPPYTNDYEQYF.

The chain is built from TRBV2 and TRBJ1-2; D gene uncertain. The CDR3 has 15 amino acids. The germline V gene encodes CDR1 SNHLY and CDR2 FYNNEI. The V gene lost 2 bases and the J gene lost 5 bases, with 15 bases spanning the gap. CDR3 sequence (DNA): TGTGCCAGCAGTGAAACCGCCGGAACCGCATATGGCTACACCTTC. Protein product: CASSETAGTAYGYTF. Supplemented by reference TRBV2 and TRBJ1-2, the full variable domain reads EPEVTQTPSHQVTQMGQEVILRCVPISNHLYFYWYRQILGQKVEFLVSFYNNEISEKSEIFDDQFSVERPDGSNFTLKIRSTKLEDSAMYFCASSETAGTAYGYTFGSGTRLTVV.

This chain links TRBV5-1 with TRBJ2-1; D gene ambiguous. CDR3 size: 14 residues. The V end was cut by 5 bases, the J end by 1 base, with 10 bases between. The germline gives CDR1 SGHRS, CDR2 YFSETQ. The DNA of the CDR3 is TGCGCCAGCAGAATAACAGTTTCCTACAATGAGCAGTTCTTC. The encoded protein is CASRITVSYNEQFF.

The rearrangement joins TRBV9 to TRBJ2-2, with a weak D call TRBD2 (6 bases). The germline V and J ends were trimmed by 3 bases and 6 bases, with 12 bases remaining between them. The CDR3 runs to 14 residues. CDR1 and CDR2 (germline): SGDLS, YYNGEE. The CDR3 nucleotides read TGTGCCAGCAGCGCCCCGGGGGTTCCCGGGGAGCTGTTTTTT. Translated, it gives CASSAPGVPGELFF.

J is TRBJ1-1 and V is TRBV7-9, with a possible D match to TRBD1 (5 bases). CDR1 is SEHNR, CDR2 FQNEAQ, per germline (reference sequence). V was trimmed by 6 bases and J by 1 base, leaving 12 bases between them. The CDR3 is 14 residues long. CDR3 amino acids: CASSEITGNTEAFF. CDR3 sequence (DNA): TGTGCCAGCAGTGAAATCACAGGGAACACTGAAGCTTTCTTT.

CDR3 bases: TGTGCCACTCGCGTCAGGGATATGAGTGAGCAGTTCTTC. Amino acid sequence: CATRVRDMSEQFF. V is TRBV6-5 and J is TRBJ2-1; perhaps TRBD1 as D (5 bases). Looked up from germline, CDR1 is MNHEY and CDR2 is SVGAGI. V gave up 10 bases and J gave up 9 bases, with 19 bases separating them. The CDR3 is 13 amino acids.

V usage is TRBV10-1 and J usage is TRBJ2-5, with D uncertain. The CDR3 has 14 amino acids. Germline V gene lookup returns CDR1 WNHNN and CDR2 SYGVQD (reference sequence). V lost 2 bases and J lost 0, with 7 bases in between. Here the CDR3 reads CASSEHEYQETQYF. Here the CDR3 DNA reads TGCGCCAGCAGTGAGCATGAGTACCAAGAGACCCAGTACTTC.

J is TRBJ1-2 and V is TRBV6-6; TRBD1 aligns across 7 bases. Trimming at V came to 8 bases and at J to 3 bases, leaving 6 bases not matched to a gene. The CDR3 is 13 amino acids. Germline V gene sequence: CDR1 MNHNY, CDR2 SVGAGI (reference sequence). The CDR3 DNA reads TGTGCCAGCGGGAGGGGGCCGGACTATGGCTACACCTTC. It specifies CASGRGPDYGYTF.

The chain recombines TRBV25-1 with TRBJ2-3; TRBD2 agrees at 7 bases. Germline CDR1 MGHDK, CDR2 SYGVNS. J gave up 2 bases and V 2 bases, and 10 bases lay outside the gene matches. The CDR3 totals 17 residues. The CDR3 region is CASSEGGYGRYTDTQYF. DNA for the CDR3: TGTGCCAGCAGTGAAGGGGGTTACGGGAGGTACACAGATACGCAGTATTTT.

The chain combines TRBV9 with TRBJ2-1; tentative D call: TRBD2 (6 bases). Trimming cost V 1 base and J 5 bases, with 13 bases left between them. Germline loops: CDR1 SGDLS, CDR2 YYNGEE. The CDR3 has 15 residues. DNA of the CDR3: TGTGCCAGCAGCGTATCGGGAGCAAGCGACAATGAGCAGTTCTTC. This codes for CASSVSGASDNEQFF.

This rearrangement joins TRBV7-6 to TRBJ2-5; 12 nucleotides align to TRBD2. CDR3 size: 16 residues. CDR1 and CDR2 from the germline V gene are SGHVS and FNYEAQ. Trimming cost V 4 bases and J 4 bases; bases outside gene matches: 7. In DNA form, the CDR3 reads TGTGCCAGCAGCTCCCGACTAGCGGGAGAGGGAGAGACCCAGTACTTC. Translation: CASSSRLAGEGETQYF.

The rearrangement joins TRBV10-3 to TRBJ2-7, with D possibly matching TRBD1 (6 bases). V was shortened by 3 bases and J by 4 bases, with 10 bases between the two germline ends. CDR1 and CDR2 (germline): ENHRY, SYGVKD. The CDR3 sequence is 13 residues long. In DNA form, the CDR3 reads TGTGCCATCAGTGATAGGACAGAGTACGAGCAGTACTTC. Translating gives CAISDRTEYEQYF.

This chain connects TRBV5-6 to TRBJ1-1; no definite D call. The germline V gene encodes CDR1 SGHDT and CDR2 YYEEEE. Trimming pared 3 bases from V and 0 bases from J, leaving 3 bases between. This CDR3 contains 12 residues. The CDR3 DNA is TGTGCCAGCAGCTGGATGAACACTGAAGCTTTCTTT. Translated, it gives CASSWMNTEAFF.